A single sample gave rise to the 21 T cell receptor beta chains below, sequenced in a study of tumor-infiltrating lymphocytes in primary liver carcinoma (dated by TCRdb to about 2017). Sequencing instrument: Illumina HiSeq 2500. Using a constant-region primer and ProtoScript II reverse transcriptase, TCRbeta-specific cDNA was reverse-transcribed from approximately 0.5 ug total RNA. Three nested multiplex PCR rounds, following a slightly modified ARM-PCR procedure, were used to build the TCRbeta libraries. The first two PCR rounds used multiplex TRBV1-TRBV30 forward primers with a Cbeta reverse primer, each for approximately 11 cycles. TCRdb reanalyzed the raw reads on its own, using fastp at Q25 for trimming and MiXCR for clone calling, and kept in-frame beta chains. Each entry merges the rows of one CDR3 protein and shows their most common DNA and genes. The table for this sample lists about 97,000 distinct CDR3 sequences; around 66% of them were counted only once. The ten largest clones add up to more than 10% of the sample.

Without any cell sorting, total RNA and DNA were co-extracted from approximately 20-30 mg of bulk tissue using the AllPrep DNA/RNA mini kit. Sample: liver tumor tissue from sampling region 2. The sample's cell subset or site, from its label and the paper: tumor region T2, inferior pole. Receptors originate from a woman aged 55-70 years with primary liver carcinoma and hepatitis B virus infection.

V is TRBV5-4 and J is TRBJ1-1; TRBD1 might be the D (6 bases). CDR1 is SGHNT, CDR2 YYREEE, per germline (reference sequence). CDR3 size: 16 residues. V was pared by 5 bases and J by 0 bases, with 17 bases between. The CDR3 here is CASSLGVGTLNTEAFF. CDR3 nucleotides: TGTGCCAGCAGTCTGGGCGTGGGGACACTGAACACTGAAGCTTTCTTT. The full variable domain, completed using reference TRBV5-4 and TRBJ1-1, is ETGVTQSPTHLIKTRGQQVTLRCSSQSGHNTVSWYQQALGQGPQFIFQYYREEENGRGNFPPRFSGLQFPNYSSELNVNALELDDSALYLCASSLGVGTLNTEAFFGQGTRLTVV.

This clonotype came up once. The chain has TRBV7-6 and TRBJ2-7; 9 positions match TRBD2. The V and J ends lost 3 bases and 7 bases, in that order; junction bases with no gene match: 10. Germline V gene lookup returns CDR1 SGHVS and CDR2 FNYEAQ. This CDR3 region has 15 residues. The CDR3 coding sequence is TGTGCCAGCAGCTTCCTAGCGGGAAGGACGTATGAGCAGTACTTC. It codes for CASSFLAGRTYEQYF.

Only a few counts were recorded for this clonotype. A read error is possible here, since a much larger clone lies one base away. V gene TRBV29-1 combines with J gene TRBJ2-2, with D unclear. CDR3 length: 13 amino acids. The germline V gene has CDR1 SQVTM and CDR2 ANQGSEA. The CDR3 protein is CSVGRTNIGELFF. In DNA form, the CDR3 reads TGCAGCGTTGGGCGTACGAACATCGGGGAGCTGTTTTTT.

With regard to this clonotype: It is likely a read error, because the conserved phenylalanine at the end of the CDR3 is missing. For the CDR3, the DNA is TGTACCAGCAGGCAGGACAGGGATAACACTGAAGCTTTCTCT. This encodes CTSRQDRDNTEAFS. The chain uses TRBV6-1 and TRBJ1-1, with 8 nucleotides matching TRBD1. The CDR3 is 14 amino acids. Germline CDR1 and CDR2: MNHNS and SASEGT.

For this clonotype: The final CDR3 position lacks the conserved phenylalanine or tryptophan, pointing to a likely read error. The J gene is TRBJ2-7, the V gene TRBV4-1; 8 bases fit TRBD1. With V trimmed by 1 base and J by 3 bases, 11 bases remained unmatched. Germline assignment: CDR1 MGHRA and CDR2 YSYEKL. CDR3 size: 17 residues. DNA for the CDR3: TGCGCCAGCAGCCAAGTATTAACAGGGGGAGGCGACTACGAGCAGTACCTC. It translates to CASSQVLTGGGDYEQYL.

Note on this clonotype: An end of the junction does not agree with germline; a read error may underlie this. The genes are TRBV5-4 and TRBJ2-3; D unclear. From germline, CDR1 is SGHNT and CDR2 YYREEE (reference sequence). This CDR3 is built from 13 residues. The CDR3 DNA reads TGTGCCAGCAGCACCCCGGCAGTCGATACGCATTATTTT. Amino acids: CASSTPAVDTHYF.

Here the CDR3 DNA reads TGTGGCAACAGCTTGAAAGGGGTCAAAAACATTCAGTACTTC. Amino acid sequence: CGNSLKGVKNIQYF. The chain is built from TRBV5-4 and TRBJ2-4; weak D call: TRBD1 (5 bases). Germline CDR1 and CDR2: SGHNT and YYREEE (reference sequence). The CDR3 has 14 residues. Using reference TRBV5-4 and TRBJ2-4 for the parts outside the CDR3, the full variable domain is ETGVTQSPTHLIKTRGQQVTLRCSSQSGHNTVSWYQQALGQGPQFIFQYYREEENGRGNFPPRFSGLQFPNYSSELNVNALELDDSALYLCGNSLKGVKNIQYFGAGTRLSVL.

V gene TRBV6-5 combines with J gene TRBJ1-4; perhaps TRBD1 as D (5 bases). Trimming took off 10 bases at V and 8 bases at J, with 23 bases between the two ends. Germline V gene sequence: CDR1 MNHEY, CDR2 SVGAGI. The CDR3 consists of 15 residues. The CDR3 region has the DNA TGTGCCATCAGAAACATAGGGGTTGCGTGGGAAAAACTGTTTTTT. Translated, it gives CAIRNIGVAWEKLFF.

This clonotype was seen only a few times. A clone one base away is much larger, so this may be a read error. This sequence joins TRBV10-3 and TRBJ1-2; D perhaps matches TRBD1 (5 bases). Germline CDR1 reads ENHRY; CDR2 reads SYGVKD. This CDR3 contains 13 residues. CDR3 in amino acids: CDISDEGSYGYTF. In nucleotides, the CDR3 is TGTGACATCAGTGATGAGGGGTCCTATGGCTACACCTTC.

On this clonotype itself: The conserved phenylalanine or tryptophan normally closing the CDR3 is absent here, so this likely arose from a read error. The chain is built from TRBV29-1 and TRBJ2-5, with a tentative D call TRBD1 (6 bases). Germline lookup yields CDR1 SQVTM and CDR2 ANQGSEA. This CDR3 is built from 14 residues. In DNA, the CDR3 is TGCAACGTTAAGGGGACACATGACCAAGAGACCCAGTACCTC. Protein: CNVKGTHDQETQYL.

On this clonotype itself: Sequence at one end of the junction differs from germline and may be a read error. CDR3 sequence (DNA): TGTGCCAGCATCGACACCATCACAGATCCGCAATATTTT. Translating it yields CASIDTITDPQYF. The chain couples TRBV6-1 to TRBJ2-3; D unclear. Per germline, CDR1 MNHNS and CDR2 SASEGT. The CDR3 runs 13 residues.

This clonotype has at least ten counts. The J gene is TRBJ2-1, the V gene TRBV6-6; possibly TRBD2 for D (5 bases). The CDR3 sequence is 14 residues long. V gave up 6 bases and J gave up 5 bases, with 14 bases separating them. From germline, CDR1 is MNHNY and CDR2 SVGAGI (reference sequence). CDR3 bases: TGTGCCAGCAGACTCCCCGACTACCACAATGAGCAGTTCTTC. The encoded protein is CASRLPDYHNEQFF.

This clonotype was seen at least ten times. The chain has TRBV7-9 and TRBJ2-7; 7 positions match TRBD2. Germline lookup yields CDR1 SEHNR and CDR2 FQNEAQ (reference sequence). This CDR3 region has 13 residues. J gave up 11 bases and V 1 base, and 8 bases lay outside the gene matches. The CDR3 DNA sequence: TGTGCCAGCAGCTTAGGCGCAGCGGGAATAGAGTACTTC. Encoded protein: CASSLGAAGIEYF.

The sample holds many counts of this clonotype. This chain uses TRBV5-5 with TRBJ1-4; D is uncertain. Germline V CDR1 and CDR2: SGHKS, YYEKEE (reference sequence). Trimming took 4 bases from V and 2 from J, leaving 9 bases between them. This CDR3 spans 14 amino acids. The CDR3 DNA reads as TGTGCCAGCAGCCTCGTGGGGACTAATGAAAAACTGTTTTTT. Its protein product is CASSLVGTNEKLFF.

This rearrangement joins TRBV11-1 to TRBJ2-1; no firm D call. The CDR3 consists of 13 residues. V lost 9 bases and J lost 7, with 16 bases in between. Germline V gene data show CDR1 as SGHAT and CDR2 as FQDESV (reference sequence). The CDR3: CASSFGMDNEQFF. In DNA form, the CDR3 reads TGTGCCAGTAGTTTCGGCATGGATAATGAGCAGTTCTTC.

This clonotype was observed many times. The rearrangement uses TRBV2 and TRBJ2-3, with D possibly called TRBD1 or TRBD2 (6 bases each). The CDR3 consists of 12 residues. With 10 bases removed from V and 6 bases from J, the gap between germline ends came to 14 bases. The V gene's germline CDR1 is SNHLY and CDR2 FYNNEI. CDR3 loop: CATRGAADTQYF. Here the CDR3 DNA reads TGTGCCACAAGGGGGGCCGCGGATACGCAGTATTTT.

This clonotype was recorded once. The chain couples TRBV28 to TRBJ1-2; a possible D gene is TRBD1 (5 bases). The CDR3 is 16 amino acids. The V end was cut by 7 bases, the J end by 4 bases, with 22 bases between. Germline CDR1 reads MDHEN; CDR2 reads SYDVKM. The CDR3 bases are TGTGCCAGCACTACGATGGCAGGGTACTTCAGCTATGGCTACACCTTC. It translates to CASTTMAGYFSYGYTF.

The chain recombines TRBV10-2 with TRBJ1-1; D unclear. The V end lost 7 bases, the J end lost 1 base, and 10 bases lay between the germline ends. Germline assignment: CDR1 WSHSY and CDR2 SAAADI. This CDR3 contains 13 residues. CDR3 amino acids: CASTSSRNTEAFF. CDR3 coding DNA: TGCGCCAGCACCTCCAGTAGGAACACTGAAGCTTTCTTT.

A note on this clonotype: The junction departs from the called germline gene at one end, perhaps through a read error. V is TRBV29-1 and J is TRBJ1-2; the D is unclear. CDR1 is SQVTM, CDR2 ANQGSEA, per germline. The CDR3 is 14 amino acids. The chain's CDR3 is CRVVRDGANYGYTF. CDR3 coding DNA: TGCAGAGTTGTTCGGGATGGAGCTAACTATGGTTACACCTTC.

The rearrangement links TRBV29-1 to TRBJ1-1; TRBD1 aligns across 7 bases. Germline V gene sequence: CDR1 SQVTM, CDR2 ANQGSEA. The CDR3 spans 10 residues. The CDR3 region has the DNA TGCGACGGAGGACAGGAGGAAGCTTTCTTT. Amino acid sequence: CDGGQEEAFF.

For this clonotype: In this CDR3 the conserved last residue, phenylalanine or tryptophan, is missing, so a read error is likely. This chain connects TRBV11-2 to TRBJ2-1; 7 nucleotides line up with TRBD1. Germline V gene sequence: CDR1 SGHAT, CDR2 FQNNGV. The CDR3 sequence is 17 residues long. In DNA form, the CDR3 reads TGTGCCGGCAGCTTAACCCACGGACAGGAGTACAGGGGTGAGCAGTTCTGC. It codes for CAGSLTHGQEYRGEQFC.